What follows is one T cell receptor (beta chain) and its context. This entry is derived from a study of Ad26.COV2.S vaccination and SARS-CoV-2 variants. Sequenced by immunoSEQ multiplex PCR; TCRdb stores in-frame clones only, minus some. The sample has roughly 350,000 clones; approximately 86% are singletons. Germline V lookup: CDR1 SGHTA, CDR2 FQGNSA. With 3 bases removed from V and 3 bases from J, the gap between germline ends came to 7 bases. This CDR3 spans 13 amino acids. Treatment noted: some 20 received Ad26.COV2.S at low or high dose, single or two shots; roughly 5 received placebo; per-sample allocation not given. Collection of samples fell on day 63 after the first vaccine or placebo injection.

V usage is TRBV7-2 and J usage is TRBJ2-3; possibly TRBD1 for D (6 bases). This TCR was sampled from a person aged 18 to 65 who received the Ad26.COV2.S COVID-19 vaccine or a placebo. Sequenced material: peripheral blood, taken in a trial of Ad26.COV2.S vaccine versus placebo. CDR3 coding DNA: TGTGCCAGCAGCTTCAGGGGTACAGATACGCAGTATTTT. Translating gives CASSFRGTDTQYF.